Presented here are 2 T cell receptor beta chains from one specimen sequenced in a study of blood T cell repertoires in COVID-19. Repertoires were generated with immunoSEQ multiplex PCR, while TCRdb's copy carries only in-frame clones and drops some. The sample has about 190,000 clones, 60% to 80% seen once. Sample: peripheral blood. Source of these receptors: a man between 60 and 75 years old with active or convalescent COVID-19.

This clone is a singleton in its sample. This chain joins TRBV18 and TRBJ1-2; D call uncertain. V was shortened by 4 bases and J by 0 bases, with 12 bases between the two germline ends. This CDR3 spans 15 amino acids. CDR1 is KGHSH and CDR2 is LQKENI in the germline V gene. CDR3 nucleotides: TGTGCCAGCTCACGACGCGGAGACTCTAACTATGGCTACACCTTC. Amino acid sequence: CASSRRGDSNYGYTF.

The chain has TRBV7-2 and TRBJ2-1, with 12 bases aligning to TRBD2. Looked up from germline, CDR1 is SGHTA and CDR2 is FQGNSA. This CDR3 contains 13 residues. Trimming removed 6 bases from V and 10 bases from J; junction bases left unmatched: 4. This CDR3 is CASRLTSGGEQFF. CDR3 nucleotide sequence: TGTGCCAGCAGGCTAACTAGCGGGGGGGAGCAGTTCTTC.